This TCR beta chain was documented in a study of blood T cell repertoires in COVID-19 (TCRdb year 2020). At the level of the whole study: Samples from collaborators originated in the United States, Italy and Spain and spanned both the acute and convalescent phases of COVID-19. Samples came from the ongoing ImmuneRACE study (first 160 participants) plus 1,254 subjects from 6 global collaborators. Where available, HLA class I and class II types were taken from metadata supplied by the sample provider and were not determined by assay-based typing. Subjects who had been exposed to COVID-19, were actively infected with it, or had recovered from it provided the deeply sampled blood TCRbeta repertoires that made up the dataset. Sample metadata almost always included a de-identified subject ID, COVID-19 status, age in years and sex. A freely available public database, intended as a resource for researchers studying the immune response to SARS-CoV-2, is where the repertoires were released. The prospective study material was composed of cDNA or gDNA derived from T cells, B-cell-depleted T cells, or PBMCs. Findings and caveats that apply to the study as a whole: The quantity of clinical and demographic metadata differed by source and by participant and was supplied without curation.

From the germline V gene (reference sequence), CDR1 is SEHNR and CDR2 is FQNEAQ. V is cut back by 5 bases and J by 1 base, with 0 bases in the junction unmatched. Inclusive of the bounding cysteine and phenylalanine, the CDR3 is 13 residues long. Only the CDR3 DNA stays, 39 bases, in frame from base 1. For this clone: This receptor's antigen is unknown. The input lacks base qualities; no much larger clone sits a single base away. Distinct nucleotide sequences in the sample also encode this CDR3.

The immunoSEQ Assay, a bias-controlled multiplex PCR, was used to amplify TCRbeta CDR3 regions from genomic DNA. The paper's processing steps were these. Nucleated cell counts per sample were estimated from amplification of reference gene primers within the assay. To quantify the absolute abundance of each unique TCRbeta CDR3 rearrangement, sequence reads were collapsed and filtered. For each sample, productive Simpson clonality was calculated as the square root of Simpson's diversity index over productive rearrangements. TCRdb re-hosts the immuneACCESS table, in-frame sequences only. Its copies lack some clones; in the studies checked, an unresolved V gene accounts for under half of them, and the cause for the rest is not known. Clonal size and the V and J genes are those of that table, whereas D and trimming came from the DNA. Recorded for this sample are 130,000 to 150,000 clones; approximately 89% of them occurred a single time. The ten largest make up about 1.7% of the sample.

Whole blood was collected in K2EDTA tubes by collaborating institutions according to the institutions' own protocols. For TCRbeta analysis, collaborators shipped samples in one of three forms: frozen whole blood, isolated PBMCs, or DNA extracted from either of those sample types. This TCR was recovered from a woman aged 45 to 65 with acute or convalescent COVID-19. The sequencing sample was made of peripheral blood. The chain employs TRBV7-9 and TRBJ2-5, with 8 central nucleotides matching TRBD2. Here is the DNA: TGTGCCAGCAGCCGGGGGGGCCAAGAGACCCAGTACTTC. Its protein is CASSRGGQETQYF.